This T cell receptor beta chain stems from a study of graft-versus-host responses after intestinal transplantation. Overall study results and limits: Early after transplant, HvG clones declined as circulating GvH clones peaked. Patients with graft-donor T cell macrochimerism had high graft-versus-host to host-versus-graft clonal ratios in allografts. Recipient-marrow GvH clones were detected, some having first appeared in ileum or blood.

The CDR3 runs to 14 residues. Germline V gene lookup returns CDR1 SGDLS and CDR2 YYNGEE. Trimming took off 2 bases at V and 2 bases at J, with 10 bases between the two ends. Method: immunoSEQ multiplex PCR; TCRdb's copy keeps in-frame clones and lacks some. The sample carries 15,000 or so clones, about 30% recorded once. Sequenced material: alloreactive CD4+ T cells from a mixed lymphocyte reaction culture, taken before intestinal transplant. Subset of the sample: CFSE-low proliferating T cells sorted from approximately six-day pre-transplant mixed lymphocyte reaction (GvH or HvG direction). The receptor was isolated from a human patient who received an intestinal transplant. This rearrangement joins TRBV9 to TRBJ1-1, with no clear D. CDR3 DNA: TGTGCCAGCAGCGTCGACTCAGGTAACACTGAAGCTTTCTTT. Amino acids: CASSVDSGNTEAFF. The variable domain in full, completed from reference TRBV9 and TRBJ1-1, reads DSGVTQTPKHLITATGQRVTLRCSPRSGDLSVYWYQQSLDQGLQFLIQYYNGEERAKGNILERFSAQQFPDLHSELNLSSLELGDSALYFCASSVDSGNTEAFFGQGTRLTVV.